Following are 18 T cell receptor beta chains from one sample sequenced in a study of shared clonotypes between healthy human individuals. Measured with immunoSEQ multiplex PCR; TCRdb has only the in-frame clones, and not every one. The table lists about 560,000 clones, around three quarters of them singletons. The sequencing input was PBMCs. The receptors stem from a woman in her thirties or forties in good health. Some clones in this sample may be carry-over from other donors' samples.

This sequence joins TRBV2 and TRBJ2-1; D not resolved. CDR1 is SNHLY and CDR2 is FYNNEI in the germline V gene. Trimming stripped 2 bases from V and 5 bases from J, with 13 bases between. The CDR3 consists of 15 residues. CDR3 amino acids: CASSEIRVSNNEQFF. As DNA, the CDR3 is TGTGCCAGCAGTGAAATTAGGGTTAGTAACAATGAGCAGTTCTTC. Variable domain in full (rest from reference TRBV2 and TRBJ2-1): EPEVTQTPSHQVTQMGQEVILRCVPISNHLYFYWYRQILGQKVEFLVSFYNNEISEKSEIFDDQFSVERPDGSNFTLKIRSTKLEDSAMYFCASSEIRVSNNEQFFGPGTRLTVL.

This clone was observed a few times. Other nucleotide sequences from this sample produce the same CDR3. The rearrangement joins TRBV5-1 to TRBJ2-5; 11 bases align to TRBD2. Germline V gives CDR1 SGHRS, CDR2 YFSETQ. The CDR3 length is 16 residues. The junction had 5 bases not matched to a gene; V was cut back by 2 bases and J by 2 bases. CDR3 DNA sequence: TGCGCCAGCAGCTTCCCGGGACTAGCGGAACAAGAGACCCAGTACTTC. Amino acids: CASSFPGLAEQETQYF.

The chain has TRBV2 and TRBJ2-7; tentative D call: TRBD1 (5 bases). This CDR3 has 12 residues. Germline V lookup: CDR1 SNHLY, CDR2 FYNNEI. V was trimmed by 6 bases and J by 3 bases, leaving 9 bases between them. This chain's CDR3 is CASSFDSYEQYF. CDR3 coding DNA: TGTGCCAGCAGCTTTGACAGCTACGAGCAGTACTTC.

In DNA form, the CDR3 reads TGTGCCAGCAGCCCCCGGGGACGGAGCGATGAAAAACTGTTTTTT. Encoded protein: CASSPRGRSDEKLFF. V is TRBV9 and J is TRBJ1-4; D perhaps matches TRBD1 (5 bases). The CDR3 is 15 residues long. Trimming removed 4 bases from V and 6 bases from J, with 16 bases in between. Germline V CDR1 and CDR2: SGDLS, YYNGEE.

Worth noting for this clone: Possible read error: a much larger clone is one base away. The chain is built from TRBV5-4 and TRBJ2-2, with 10 positions matching TRBD2. The CDR3 has 16 amino acids. Germline loops: CDR1 SGHNT, CDR2 YYREEE (reference sequence). After removal of 3 bases from V and 0 bases from J, the junction contained 2 bases not matched to a gene. CDR3 DNA sequence: TGTGCCAGCAGCTCCGGACTAGCGGCGAACACCGGGGAGCTGTTTTTT. This codes for CASSSGLAANTGELFF.

V is TRBV28 and J is TRBJ1-5, with unresolved D. The CDR3 has 17 amino acids. Germline V gene data show CDR1 as MDHEN and CDR2 as SYDVKM. The V and J ends lost 4 bases and 2 bases respectively, with 18 bases between them. In DNA, the CDR3 is TGTGCCAGCAGTTCGCCTTGGGGTCCCGAGGGCAATCAGCCCCAGCATTTT. It encodes CASSSPWGPEGNQPQHF.

This chain connects TRBV18 to TRBJ2-3, with a weak D call TRBD2 (5 bases). In germline, CDR1 is KGHSH, CDR2 LQKENI. The V end lost 3 bases, the J end lost 0 bases, and 7 bases lay between the germline ends. CDR3 length equals 14 residues. The CDR3 protein is CASSPQRSTDTQYF. The CDR3 coding sequence is TGTGCCAGCTCACCCCAGCGGAGCACAGATACGCAGTATTTT. The full variable domain, with the rest looked up from reference TRBV18 and TRBJ2-3, is NAGVMQNPRHLVRRRGQEARLRCSPMKGHSHVYWYRQLPEEGLKFMVYLQKENIIDESGMPKERFSAEFPKEGPSILRIQQVVRGDSAAYFCASSPQRSTDTQYFGPGTRLTVL.

Of note for this clone: Different DNA sequences within this sample yield the same CDR3. This chain uses TRBV27 with TRBJ2-7, with a weak D call TRBD1 (6 bases). Germline lookup yields CDR1 MNHEY and CDR2 SMNVEV (reference sequence). V gave up 6 bases and J gave up 4 bases, with 10 bases separating them. The CDR3 totals 12 residues. The CDR3 here is CASRATGYEQYF. Here the CDR3 DNA reads TGTGCCAGCAGGGCGACAGGTTACGAGCAGTACTTC.

This clone was counted only a few times. This chain joins TRBV7-2 and TRBJ2-3, with TRBD2 matching over 9 bases. The CDR3 length is 16 residues. In germline, CDR1 is SGHTA, CDR2 FQGNSA. V lost 5 bases to trimming and J lost 1 base; unmatched junction nucleotides: 7. The CDR3 is CASSPLRTSGTDTQYF. The CDR3 DNA follows: TGTGCCAGCAGCCCTCTACGGACTAGCGGCACAGATACGCAGTATTTT.

The gene calls are TRBV28 and TRBJ2-7; a weak D match, TRBD2 (6 bases). Trimming removed 1 base from V and 6 bases from J, with 13 bases in between. CDR3 length equals 14 residues. CDR1 is MDHEN and CDR2 is SYDVKM in the germline V gene. The CDR3 spells CASSLSGGPREQYF. CDR3 coding DNA: TGTGCCAGCAGTTTATCCGGGGGACCTCGCGAGCAGTACTTC. Based on the CDR3 plus reference TRBV28 and TRBJ2-7, the full variable domain is DVKVTQSSRYLVKRTGEKVFLECVQDMDHENMFWYRQDPGLGLRLIYFSYDVKMKEKGDIPEGYSVSREKKERFSLILESASTNQTSMYLCASSLSGGPREQYFGPGTRLTVT.

The rearrangement joins TRBV6-5 to TRBJ2-1; 8 bases fit TRBD2. This CDR3 has 15 amino acids. In germline, CDR1 is MNHEY, CDR2 SVGAGI. The V and J ends lost 6 bases and 6 bases, in that order; junction bases with no gene match: 10. The CDR3 loop is CASRRMVAGSNEQFF. CDR3 coding DNA: TGTGCCAGCAGAAGGATGGTAGCGGGGTCCAATGAGCAGTTCTTC.

This clone appeared a single time. The rearrangement joins TRBV19 to TRBJ2-7, with 11 bases lining up with TRBD2. Germline CDR1 LNHDA, CDR2 SQIVND (reference sequence). J lost 6 bases, V lost 3 bases, and 13 bases had no gene match. The CDR3 runs 17 residues. CDR3 region: CASSIHYLAGGDVEQYF. CDR3 DNA sequence: TGTGCCAGTAGTATCCACTACCTAGCGGGAGGAGATGTCGAGCAGTACTTC.

In its sample, this clone was seen once. This chain uses TRBV19 with TRBJ1-4; D is unresolved. In germline, CDR1 is LNHDA, CDR2 SQIVND (reference sequence). The CDR3 is made up of 15 amino acids. V lost 5 bases and J 3 bases, leaving 13 bases between the germline ends. CDR3 sequence reads: CASSLQGRANEKLFF. Written as DNA, the CDR3 is TGTGCCAGTAGTTTACAAGGGAGAGCTAATGAAAAACTGTTTTTT.

CDR3 sequence reads: CASSEGRIAYEQYF. The CDR3 DNA follows: TGTGCCAGCTCAGAGGGACGGATTGCCTACGAGCAGTACTTC. The V and J genes are TRBV18 and TRBJ2-7, with D perhaps TRBD1 or TRBD2 (5 bases each). The V gene's germline CDR1 is KGHSH and CDR2 LQKENI. CDR3 size: 14 residues. V was pared by 5 bases and J by 2 bases, with 13 bases between.

The genes are TRBV30 and TRBJ1-5, with TRBD1 matching over 8 bases. The CDR3 is made up of 13 amino acids. V was clipped by 2 bases and J by 10 bases; unmatched bases: 7. Germline values: CDR1 GTSNPN, CDR2 SVGIG (reference sequence). CDR3 nucleotides: TGTGCCTGGAGTCCGACAGGGGCGAATCCCCAGCATTTT. Amino acid sequence: CAWSPTGANPQHF.

The CDR3 sequence is CAWRDTGSGNTIYF. DNA of the CDR3: TGTGCCTGGAGGGATACAGGGTCTGGAAACACCATATATTTT. V and J are TRBV30 and TRBJ1-3, with a tentative D call TRBD1 (6 bases). The CDR3 contains 14 residues. V dropped 3 bases and J dropped 1 base, with 10 bases sitting between them. CDR1 and CDR2 (germline): GTSNPN, SVGIG (reference sequence).

This clone was seen a few times. The V gene is TRBV28, the J gene TRBJ1-1; D call uncertain. Germline V gene sequence: CDR1 MDHEN, CDR2 SYDVKM. The V end was cut by 5 bases, the J end by 3 bases, with 10 bases between. This CDR3 has 13 residues. The CDR3 nucleotides are TGTGCCAGCAGTATGCGGGGTGACACTGAAGCTTTCTTT. Amino acid sequence: CASSMRGDTEAFF.

The chain recombines TRBV7-2 with TRBJ2-4; D is unresolved. The V gene's germline CDR1 is SGHTA and CDR2 FQGNSA. This CDR3 is built from 12 residues. V lost 1 base to trimming and J lost 9 bases, with 7 bases between them. The CDR3 loop reads CASSLEDGIQYF. CDR3 in DNA: TGTGCCAGCAGCTTAGAGGACGGCATTCAGTACTTC.